This entry concerns a single T cell receptor beta chain. Which antigen it targets is not known. No base-level quality is on record; no much larger clone is a single base apart. The entry originates in a study of blood T cell repertoires in COVID-19 (dated by TCRdb to the early 2020s). With respect to the entire study: Samples covering the acute and convalescent phases of COVID-19 were provided by collaborators in the United States, Italy and Spain. The material from the prospective study consisted of cDNA or gDNA derived from T cells, B-cell-depleted T cells, or PBMCs. Deeply sampled blood TCRbeta repertoires from subjects exposed to, actively infected with, or recovered from COVID-19 were included in the dataset. The repertoires were released in a freely available public database intended as a resource for research on the immune response to SARS-CoV-2. Samples came from the ongoing ImmuneRACE study (first 160 participants) plus 1,254 subjects from 6 global collaborators. Sample metadata almost always included a de-identified subject ID, COVID-19 status, age in years and sex. Where available, HLA class I and class II types were obtained from metadata supplied by the sample provider rather than from assay-based typing. The paper's findings and limits, for the study overall: The amount of clinical and demographic metadata varied by source and participant and was provided uncurated.

The immunoSEQ Assay, a bias-controlled multiplex PCR, was used to amplify TCRbeta CDR3 regions from genomic DNA. On the study's bioinformatics: Nucleated cell counts per sample were estimated from amplification of reference gene primers within the assay. Sequence reads were collapsed and filtered to measure the absolute abundance of every unique TCRbeta CDR3 rearrangement. For each sample, productive Simpson clonality was calculated as the square root of Simpson's diversity index over productive rearrangements. The source is immuneACCESS, and TCRdb retained only in-frame sequences with V and J called. Part of the clones is not carried over; for the studies checked, unresolved V genes explain less than half of this, and the remainder is unexplained. That table gives V, J and clone size, and the DNA gave D and trimming. Within this sample are over 150,000 clones, with approximately 80% of them counted one time only. The leading ten clones occupy approximately 8.1% of the sample.

Clipping removes 2 bases from V and 2 bases from J, with 5 as the unmatched junction base count. CDR1 and CDR2, looked up from the germline V gene, are SGDLS and YYNGEE. Inclusive of the bounding cysteine and phenylalanine, the CDR3 is 16 residues long. Just CDR3 DNA is preserved here, 48 bases in frame from base 1. At one collaborating source in Seattle, patients were enrolled during active infection and were followed longitudinally through the course of disease. Each collaborating institution followed its own protocols to collect whole blood in K2EDTA tubes. For TCRbeta analysis, collaborators shipped samples in one of three forms: frozen whole blood, isolated PBMCs, or DNA extracted from either of those sample types.

The V and J genes are TRBV9 and TRBJ2-7; 12 central nucleotides agree with TRBD2. The TCR comes from a woman older than 75 with COVID-19, enrolled during active disease. Sequencing was done on a sample of peripheral blood. The sequence in DNA is TGTGCCAGCAGCGTTACCCCTAGCGGGGGGGCCTACGAGCAGTACTTC. Its protein product is CASSVTPSGGAYEQYF.